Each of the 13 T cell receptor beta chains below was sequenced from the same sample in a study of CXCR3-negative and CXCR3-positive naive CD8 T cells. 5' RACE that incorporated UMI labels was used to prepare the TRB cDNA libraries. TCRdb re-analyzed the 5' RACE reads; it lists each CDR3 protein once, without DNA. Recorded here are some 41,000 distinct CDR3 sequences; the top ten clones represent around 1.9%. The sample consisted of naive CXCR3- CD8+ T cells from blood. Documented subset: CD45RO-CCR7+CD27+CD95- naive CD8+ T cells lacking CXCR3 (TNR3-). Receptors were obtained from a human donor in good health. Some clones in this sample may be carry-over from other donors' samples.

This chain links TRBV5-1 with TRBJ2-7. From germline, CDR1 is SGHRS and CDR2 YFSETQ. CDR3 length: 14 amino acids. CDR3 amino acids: CASSLGWGNYEQYF.

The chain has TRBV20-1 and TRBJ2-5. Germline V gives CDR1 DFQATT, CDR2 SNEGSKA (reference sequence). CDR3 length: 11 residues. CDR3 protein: CSVKEQETQYF.

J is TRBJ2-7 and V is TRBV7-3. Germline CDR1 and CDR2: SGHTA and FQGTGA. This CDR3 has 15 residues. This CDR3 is CASSLYGGPSYEQYF.

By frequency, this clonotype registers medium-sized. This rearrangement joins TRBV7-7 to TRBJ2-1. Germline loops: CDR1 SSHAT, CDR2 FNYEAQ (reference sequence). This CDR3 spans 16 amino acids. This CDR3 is CASSLGDTSSYNEQFF. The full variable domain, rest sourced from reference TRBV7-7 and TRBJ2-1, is GAGVSQSPRYKVTKRGQDVTLRCDPISSHATLYWYQQALGQGPEFLTYFNYEAQPDKSGLPSDRFSAERPEGSISTLTIQRTEQRDSAMYRCASSLGDTSSYNEQFFGPGTRLTVL.

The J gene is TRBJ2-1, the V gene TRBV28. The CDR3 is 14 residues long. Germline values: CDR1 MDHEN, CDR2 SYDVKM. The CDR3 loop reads CASSTVPSYNEQFF.

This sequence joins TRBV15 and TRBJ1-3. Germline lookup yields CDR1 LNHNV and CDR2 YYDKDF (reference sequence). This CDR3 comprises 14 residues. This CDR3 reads CATSQRLSGNTIYF.

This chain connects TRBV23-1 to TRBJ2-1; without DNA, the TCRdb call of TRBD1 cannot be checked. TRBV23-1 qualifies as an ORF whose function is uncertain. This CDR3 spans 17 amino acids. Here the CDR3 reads CARRIGTGAVRGNEQFF.

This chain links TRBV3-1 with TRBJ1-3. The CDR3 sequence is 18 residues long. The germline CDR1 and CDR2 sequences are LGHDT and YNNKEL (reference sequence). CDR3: CASSQEPERELPGNTIYF. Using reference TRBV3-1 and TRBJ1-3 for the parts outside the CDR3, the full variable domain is DTAVSQTPKYLVTQMGNDKSIKCEQNLGHDTMYWYKQDSKKFLKIMFSYNNKELIINETVPNRFSPKSPDKAHLNLHINSLELGDSAVYFCASSQEPERELPGNTIYFGEGSWLTVV.

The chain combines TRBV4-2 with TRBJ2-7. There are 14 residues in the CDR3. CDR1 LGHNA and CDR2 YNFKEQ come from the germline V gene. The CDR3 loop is CASSQFLAVGEQYF.

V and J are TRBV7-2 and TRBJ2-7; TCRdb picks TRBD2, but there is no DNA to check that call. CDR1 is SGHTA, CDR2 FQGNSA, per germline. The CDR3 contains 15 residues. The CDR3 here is CASSSTSGGAYEQYF.

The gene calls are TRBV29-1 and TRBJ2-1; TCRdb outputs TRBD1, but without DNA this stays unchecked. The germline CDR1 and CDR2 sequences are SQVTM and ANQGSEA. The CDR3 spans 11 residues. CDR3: CSAPIRGEQFF.

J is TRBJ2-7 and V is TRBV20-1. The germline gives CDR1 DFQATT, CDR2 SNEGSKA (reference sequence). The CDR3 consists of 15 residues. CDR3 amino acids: CSARRGADSLREQYF.

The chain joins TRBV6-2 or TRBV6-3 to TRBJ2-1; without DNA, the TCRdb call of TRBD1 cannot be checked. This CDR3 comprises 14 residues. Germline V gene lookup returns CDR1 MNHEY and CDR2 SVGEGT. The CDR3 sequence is CASSLSSSLYEQYF.